These 18 T cell receptor beta chains share one sample of origin, sequenced in a study of blood T cell repertoires in COVID-19. Clones were read by immunoSEQ multiplex PCR, and TCRdb kept only the in-frame ones, dropping some. The sample consists of approximately 250,000 clones, roughly 90% of them appearing once. The sample comprised PBMCs or T cells enriched from blood (not recorded which). These receptors all come from a young woman who had recovered from COVID-19.

Notes on this clone: The same CDR3 can be traced to other DNA sequences in this sample. The genes are TRBV18 and TRBJ1-1, with a tentative D call TRBD1 (5 bases). The CDR3 covers 13 residues. Germline loops: CDR1 KGHSH, CDR2 LQKENI. Trimming removed 4 bases from V and 3 bases from J, with 9 bases in between. The CDR3 region is CASSQGLDTEAFF. The CDR3 nucleotides are TGTGCCAGCTCACAGGGGCTTGACACTGAAGCTTTCTTT. Together with reference TRBV18 and TRBJ1-1, the CDR3 gives the full variable domain: NAGVMQNPRHLVRRRGQEARLRCSPMKGHSHVYWYRQLPEEGLKFMVYLQKENIIDESGMPKERFSAEFPKEGPSILRIQQVVRGDSAAYFCASSQGLDTEAFFGQGTRLTVV.

The chain is built from TRBV3-1 (or the pseudogene TRBV3-2) and TRBJ2-7; D is perhaps TRBD2 (5 bases). CDR3 length: 14 amino acids. Deletions cut 4 bases from V and 3 bases from J, with 13 bases between. Germline V gene data show CDR1 as LGHDT and CDR2 as YNNKEL (reference sequence). Written as DNA, the CDR3 is TGTGCCAGCAGCCCGAGGCGGGCCGTCTACGAGCAGTACTTC. Protein sequence: CASSPRRAVYEQYF.

The V call is TRBV7-2, the J call TRBJ1-5; D call uncertain. The V end lost 4 bases, the J end lost 0 bases, and 10 bases lay between the germline ends. Germline CDR1 and CDR2: SGHTA and FQGNSA. This CDR3 region has 15 residues. The CDR3 loop is CASSSGSGSNQPQHF. The DNA for the CDR3 is TGTGCCAGCAGCTCGGGGTCGGGTAGCAATCAGCCCCAGCATTTT.

The chain recombines TRBV18 with TRBJ1-1; maybe TRBD1 (5 bases). Germline lookup yields CDR1 KGHSH and CDR2 LQKENI. The CDR3 spans 15 residues. V was shortened by 6 bases and J by 1 base, with 15 bases between the two germline ends. The CDR3 bases are TGTGCCAGCTCCCCCGGTGGGGGGAGGAACACTGAAGCTTTCTTT. This translates into CASSPGGGRNTEAFF.

CDR3 sequence reads: CASSSLTGGTDTQYF. The CDR3, as DNA: TGCGCCAGCAGCTCGCTGACAGGGGGCACAGATACGCAGTATTTT. The rearrangement uses TRBV5-1 and TRBJ2-3; TRBD1 aligns across 8 bases. Looked up from germline, CDR1 is SGHRS and CDR2 is YFSETQ. The CDR3 length is 15 residues. Trimming cost V 3 bases and J 1 base; bases outside gene matches: 4.

The chain carries TRBV5-6 and TRBJ2-7, with TRBD1 matching over 8 bases. With V trimmed by 2 bases and J by 2 bases, 3 bases remained unmatched. The germline gives CDR1 SGHDT, CDR2 YYEEEE. The CDR3 extends over 14 amino acids. CDR3 amino acids: CASSFRGRPYEQYF. The CDR3 DNA sequence: TGTGCCAGCAGCTTCAGGGGGCGCCCCTACGAGCAGTACTTC.

The chain is built from TRBV28 and TRBJ2-2; tentative D call: TRBD2 (5 bases). Trimming stripped 3 bases from V and 2 bases from J, with 13 bases between. CDR1 is MDHEN, CDR2 SYDVKM, per germline. CDR3 length: 16 amino acids. The CDR3 bases are TGTGCCAGCAGTTTTCTCGCGGGCGACAACACCGGGGAGCTGTTTTTT. Encoded protein: CASSFLAGDNTGELFF.

This clone was observed a few times. The genes are TRBV6-6 and TRBJ1-5; 7 bases are shared with TRBD1. Trimming at V came to 4 bases and at J to 4 bases, leaving 4 bases not matched to a gene. Germline V gene data show CDR1 as MNHNY and CDR2 as SVGAGI (reference sequence). The CDR3 sequence is 14 residues long. CDR3 sequence: CASSSRQGNQPQHF. CDR3 in DNA: TGTGCCAGCAGTTCCCGACAGGGTAATCAGCCCCAGCATTTT.

The chain is built from TRBV6-5 and TRBJ1-6; tentative D call: TRBD1 (5 bases). The CDR3 has 15 residues. V was cut by 4 bases and J by 7 bases, with 14 bases left in between. Germline V CDR1 and CDR2: MNHEY, SVGAGI. The CDR3 region has the DNA TGTGCCAGCAGTTCCGCAGGGATGGCGAATTCACCCCTCCACTTT. Translation gives CASSSAGMANSPLHF.

This clone was seen once. This chain joins TRBV18 and TRBJ2-5, with unresolved D. The germline V gene encodes CDR1 KGHSH and CDR2 LQKENI. The CDR3 is 14 residues long. The ends were cut back, 1 base at V and 10 bases at J, with 16 bases in the middle. CDR3 nucleotide sequence: TGTGCCAGCTCACCACTCTCCGGTAATGGTAACCAGTACTTC. Protein product: CASSPLSGNGNQYF. The variable domain in full, with the rest retrieved from reference TRBV18 and TRBJ2-5, is NAGVMQNPRHLVRRRGQEARLRCSPMKGHSHVYWYRQLPEEGLKFMVYLQKENIIDESGMPKERFSAEFPKEGPSILRIQQVVRGDSAAYFCASSPLSGNGNQYFGPGTRLLVL.

This chain joins TRBV28 and TRBJ2-1; 14 nucleotides line up with TRBD2. J lost 15 bases, V lost 7 bases, and 8 bases had no gene match. The CDR3 totals 13 residues. CDR1 is MDHEN, CDR2 SYDVKM, per germline. CDR3 nucleotides: TGTGCCAGCAAGACTAGCGGGAGGGACAGCAGGTTCTTC. Translating gives CASKTSGRDSRFF.

The chain has TRBV6-4 and TRBJ2-7; a weak D match, TRBD1 (6 bases). Germline V CDR1 and CDR2: MRHNA, SNTAGT. This CDR3 comprises 13 residues. V dropped 3 bases and J dropped 5 bases, with 11 bases sitting between them. CDR3 sequence: CASSETGTDEQYF. CDR3 nucleotide sequence: TGTGCCAGCAGTGAAACAGGGACGGACGAGCAGTACTTC.

The chain uses TRBV7-8 and TRBJ2-3, with a weak D call TRBD2 (7 bases). Germline V gene lookup returns CDR1 SGHVS and CDR2 FQNEAQ. This CDR3 is 13 amino acids long. V lost 5 bases, J lost 5 bases, and 11 bases lay in between. CDR3 sequence (DNA): TGTGCCAGCAGCATAGGGGGGGTAGATACGCAGTATTTT. It yields the protein CASSIGGVDTQYF.

In its sample, this clone was seen a few times. The chain uses TRBV6-1 and TRBJ1-2; 10 nucleotides line up with TRBD1. With 3 bases clipped from V and 5 bases from J, the junction kept 6 bases outside the gene matches. Germline-derived CDR1 and CDR2 are MNHNS and SASEGT. The CDR3 has 15 residues. The CDR3 loop reads CASSESPGQGYGYTF. The CDR3 region has the DNA TGTGCCAGCAGTGAGTCCCCGGGACAGGGGTATGGCTACACCTTC.

The chain combines TRBV11-2 with TRBJ1-6; D possibly corresponds to TRBD1 (6 bases). V gave up 1 base and J gave up 3 bases, with 10 bases separating them. Germline CDR1 SGHAT, CDR2 FQNNGV. CDR3 length equals 16 residues. The CDR3 nucleotides are TGTGCCAGCAGCTTAGTGATCAGGGGCTATAATTCACCCCTCCACTTT. Amino acid sequence: CASSLVIRGYNSPLHF.

This clone was picked up a small number of times. The genes are TRBV28 and TRBJ1-2; D remains ambiguous. Between the trimmed V and J ends, which lost 6 bases and 6 bases, there was a span of 17 bases. CDR3 length equals 14 residues. Per the germline V gene, CDR1 is MDHEN and CDR2 is SYDVKM. CDR3 DNA: TGTGCCAGCAGCCCAACACGCCTCCCCCATGGCTACACCTTC. It codes for CASSPTRLPHGYTF.

The rearrangement links TRBV27 to TRBJ2-4; 8 bases match TRBD2. This CDR3 is 14 amino acids long. J lost 7 bases, V lost 5 bases, and 7 bases had no gene match. CDR1 is MNHEY and CDR2 is SMNVEV in the germline V gene (reference sequence). The CDR3 loop is CASSKTGGGNIQYF. In DNA, the CDR3 is TGTGCCAGCAGTAAGACCGGGGGGGGGAACATTCAGTACTTC.

The chain joins TRBV27 to TRBJ1-2; the match to TRBD1 covers 8 bases. CDR3 length equals 16 residues. CDR1 and CDR2 (germline): MNHEY, SMNVEV (reference sequence). Losses at the gene ends were 5 bases for V and 2 bases for J; bases not matched to a gene: 10. The CDR3 loop is CASSKRQGTGNYGYTF. The CDR3, as DNA: TGTGCCAGCAGTAAGAGACAGGGGACGGGCAACTATGGCTACACCTTC.